A selection of T cell receptor beta chains follows, all from one sample in a study of identical twins. Via MiXCR, TCRdb re-called the 5' RACE reads, giving one row per CDR3 protein. The table lists 200,000 to 250,000 distinct CDR3 sequences, 5.5% to 8% of them singletons. These data are also associated with another study on yellow fever vaccine responses in identical twins.

The sequenced material came from memory (CD45RO+) T cells sorted from blood. The receptors derive from a woman between 18 and 29 years old in good health. The CDR3 runs from the conserved cysteine through the conserved F or W. D genes are given only for firm matches. Rows may omit the clone size; those that give it use once, few, many or a size class.

>TRBD1|TRBJ2-7|18|TRBV18|few
TGTGCCAGCTCACCGTCTACGCCCGGGACAGGGGGCGTGGACGAGCAGTACTTC
CASSPSTPGTGGVDEQYF
>-|TRBJ2-3|17|TRBV25-1|-
TGTGCCAGCAGTCACCAGGGTCGGAAATCGGACGGGGATACGCAGTATTTT
CASSHQGRKSDGDTQYF
>TRBD1|TRBJ2-3|18|TRBV5-1|many
TGCGCCAGCAGCTTGGCCATTTACCGAGGGACAGGAACAGATACGCAGTATTTT
CASSLAIYRGTGTDTQYF
>-|TRBJ1-5|13|TRBV6-1|many
TGTGCCAGCAGCGCAAATCGCAATCAGCCCCAGCATTTT
CASSANRNQPQHF
>TRBD1|TRBJ1-2|13|TRBV5-1|-
TGCGCCAGCAGCCCCGGGACAGGGCAGGGCTACACCTTC
CASSPGTGQGYTF
>-|TRBJ2-2|12|TRBV24-1|-
TGTGCCACCAAAGACAGCACCGGGGAGCTGTTTTTT
CATKDSTGELFF
>-|TRBJ1-1|14|TRBV6-1|few
TGTGCCAGCAGTCGGCCGCAGGGGAACACTGAAGCTTTCTTT
CASSRPQGNTEAFF
>-|TRBJ2-5|15|TRBV27|few
TGTGCCAGCAGCCCTCATTTTCGAGACCAAGAGACCCAGTACTTC
CASSPHFRDQETQYF
>TRBD2|TRBJ2-5|14|TRBV6-1|-
TGTGCCAGCCCCCGGGGAGGGCCCAGCGAGACCCAGTACTTC
CASPRGGPSETQYF
>-|TRBJ1-1|12|TRBV2|many
TGTGCCAGCAGTGAAGGGGGGGCTGAAGCTTTCTTT
CASSEGGAEAFF
>-|TRBJ2-7|12|TRBV3-1|many
TGTGCCAGCCAGGGACCATACTACGAGCAGTACTTC
CASQGPYYEQYF
>TRBD2|TRBJ2-1|16|TRBV12-3/TRBV12-4|many
TGTGCCAGCAGTACCCGGACTAGCGGGCCTTTGGATGAGCAGTTCTTC
CASSTRTSGPLDEQFF
>-|TRBJ2-7|14|TRBV14|many
TGTGCCAGCAGCCGGGGCCGTAGCGGCTACGAGCAGTACTTC
CASSRGRSGYEQYF
>TRBD2|TRBJ2-2|17|TRBV27|-
TGTGCCAGCAGTAATCCGGGACTAGCGGGAAACACCGGGGAGCTGTTTTTT
CASSNPGLAGNTGELFF
>-|TRBJ1-5|12|TRBV28|-
TGTGCCAGCAGCGCCCACAATCAGCCCCAGCATTTT
CASSAHNQPQHF
>-|TRBJ1-1|13|TRBV6-1|-
TGTGCCAGCAGACCGACGCCCCGCACTGAAGCTTTCTTT
CASRPTPRTEAFF
>TRBD2|TRBJ2-3|15|TRBV29-1|few
TGCAGCGTTGTGACTAGCGGGTCCCCCACAGATACGCAGTATTTT
CSVVTSGSPTDTQYF
>TRBD2|TRBJ2-3|15|TRBV12-3/TRBV12-4|many
TGTGCCAGCAGGACTAGCGGGGGCCCAGTTGATACGCAGTATTTT
CASRTSGGPVDTQYF
>-|TRBJ2-6|18|TRBV12-3/TRBV12-4|-
TGTGCCTGCAGTTTAGTTTTGGTAGAGGGGTCTGGGGCCAACGTCCTGACTTTC
CACSLVLVEGSGANVLTF
>TRBD2|TRBJ2-1|21|TRBV2|few
TGTGCCAGCACTCCGGGACTAGCTTCGGGGACTAGCGGACACCCCTACAATGAGCAGTTCTTC
CASTPGLASGTSGHPYNEQFF
>TRBD1|TRBJ1-2|13|TRBV20-1|many
TGCAGTGCCCAAATCGGGACAGGCTATGGCTACACCTTC
CSAQIGTGYGYTF
>-|TRBJ2-7|14|TRBV7-9|-
TGTGCCAGCAGCTGGGGGCAAGGTCTATTGGAGCAGTACTTC
CASSWGQGLLEQYF
>-|TRBJ2-1|15|TRBV5-1|few
TGCGCCAGCAGCCGGGGGCCAGGGGTTGACAATGAGCAGTTCTTC
CASSRGPGVDNEQFF
>-|TRBJ2-5|13|TRBV12-3/TRBV12-4|-
TGTGCCAGCAGAACAGGCGGGCTGGAGACCCAGTACTTC
CASRTGGLETQYF
>-|TRBJ2-1|14|TRBV12-3/TRBV12-4|many
TGTGCCAGCAGCTCCGGGACCTACTACAATGAGCAGTTCTTC
CASSSGTYYNEQFF
>-|TRBJ2-7|14|TRBV10-3|few
TGTGCCATCAGTGAGTCCCAGACTTACTACGAGCAGTACTTC
CAISESQTYYEQYF
>-|TRBJ2-1|12|TRBV24-1|many
TGTGCCACCAGTTTGGGCAGGGGTGAGCAGTTCTTC
CATSLGRGEQFF
>-|TRBJ2-1|14|TRBV18|many
TGTGCCAGCTCACCTCCGGGCCCAGTGGGGGAGCAGTTCTTC
CASSPPGPVGEQFF
>-|TRBJ2-3|14|TRBV12-3/TRBV12-4|many
TGTGCCAGCTCCCCAGGGTCAGTGGGAGATACGCAGTATTTT
CASSPGSVGDTQYF
>TRBD2|TRBJ2-2|17|TRBV6-2/TRBV6-3|few
TGTGCCAGCAGTCGCCCTCTAGCGGGGGGTTTGACCGGGGAGCTGTTTTTT
CASSRPLAGGLTGELFF
>-|TRBJ2-3|15|TRBV6-1|few
TGTGCCAGCACGACCGGGGACACTAGCACAGATACGCAGTATTTT
CASTTGDTSTDTQYF
>-|TRBJ2-7|14|TRBV21-1|many
-
CASNFGGGTYEQYF
>-|TRBJ1-5|14|TRBV14|many
TGTGCCAGCAGCCAATGGGGAGAGGGCCAGCCCCAGCATTTT
CASSQWGEGQPQHF
>TRBD1|TRBJ1-2|14|TRBV6-1|-
TGTGCCAGCAGTGACGGACAGGGGAACTATGGCTACACCTTC
CASSDGQGNYGYTF
>-|TRBJ2-1|16|TRBV7-3|many
TGTGCCAGCAGCTTAAGGGCGGATAGCTCCTACAATGAGCAGTTCTTC
CASSLRADSSYNEQFF
>-|TRBJ2-3|14|TRBV6-4|-
TGTGCCAGCAGTGCGCAGGAAGGCACAGATACGCAGTATTTT
CASSAQEGTDTQYF
>-|TRBJ2-5|12|TRBV7-9|many
TGTGCCAGCAGGGATGACCTGGAGACCCAGTACTTC
CASRDDLETQYF
>-|TRBJ2-7|14|TRBV11-2|-
TGTGCCAGCACCTTATCCGGATTGGTATACGAGCAGTACTTC
CASTLSGLVYEQYF
>TRBD1|TRBJ2-2|16|TRBV9|many
TGTGCCAGCAGCCCTCCCGGGACAGGGCTCACCGGGGAGCTGTTTTTT
CASSPPGTGLTGELFF
>-|TRBJ1-5|14|TRBV12-3/TRBV12-4|many
TGTGCCAGCAGTTACACGACAGGCAATCAGCCCCAGCATTTT
CASSYTTGNQPQHF